This T cell receptor beta chain was sequenced in a study of T-cell reconstitution after alpha-beta-depleted transplantation in children (TCRdb year 2016). Study-wide context: T-cell immune reconstitution after TCRalphabeta/CD19-depleted allogeneic hematopoietic cell transplantation in children was quantitatively tracked in the study by means of TCR repertoire profiling. What the work shows at the level of the full study, not this receptor alone: Apparently early alphabetaT-cell count recovery about two months after transplant reportedly relied on only several hundred rapidly expanded clones derived from non-depleted graft cells. The frequencies of hyperexpanded clones fell over the following months, and after one year, T-cell counts and TCRbeta diversity were mostly attributed to newly produced T cells. The high TCRbeta diversity at day 60 in some patients was ascribed to recipient T cells and intrathymic progenitors that had survived conditioning.

The treatment or condition label here, explained by the study, means: allogeneic hematopoietic cell transplantation with graft depleted of TCRalphabeta T cells and CD19 B cells. The children who served as transplant recipients had been given grafts of TCRalphabeta/CD19-depleted allogeneic hematopoietic cells. CDR1 and CDR2 were assigned from the germline V gene as SGHRS and YFSETQ. Trimming removed 0 bases from V and 5 bases from J; the gene matches leave 1 base unexplained. The CDR3 measures 14 amino acids from cysteine to phenylalanine. Only the CDR3 portion is preserved as DNA: 42 bases, with reading frame beginning at the first base. Receptor libraries were prepared by PCR. The sequencing machine was an Illumina HiSeq 2500. TCR library preparation used molecular barcoding, with unique molecular identifiers applied to normalize quantification of the TCRbeta repertoire. The public reads were quality trimmed at Q25 with fastp and then assembled into clones with MiXCR by TCRdb, keeping productive beta chains. All rows with the same CDR3 protein become a single entry with the most common DNA and genes. The sample data list 400,000 to 550,000 distinct CDR3 sequences, and over 9.5% of these were observed just once. Just over 2% of the sample rests with the top ten.

There are many counts of this clonotype. The antigen it binds to is not known. Within one base of it there is no much larger clone, and no base qualities were kept. This specimen was PBMCs, taken before TCRalphabeta/CD19-depleted stem cell transplant. The sequence links TRBV5-1 to TRBJ2-2, and 7 bases in between align with TRBD1. The sequence was obtained from a child between 2 and 9 years old with inherited bone marrow failure, due to receive a stem cell transplant. The CDR3 corresponds to CASSLETGTGELFF. The DNA is as follows: TGCGCCAGCAGCTTGGAGACAGGGACCGGGGAGCTGTTTTTT.